This TCR beta chain originates from a study of cytomegalovirus exposure and HLA in healthy donors. Study-level findings and limits: The authors confirmed in vitro that a few CMV-associated chains were specific for CMV antigens. A later analysis found TCR association rates differed by HLA locus, highest for DRB1 and lowest for HLA-C.

V dropped 5 bases and J dropped 0 bases, with 7 bases sitting between them. This CDR3 contains 14 residues. CDR1 is MNHEY and CDR2 is SMNVEV in the germline V gene (reference sequence). Both 60 Vbeta primers and 13 Jbeta primers went into the PCR. Libraries were prepared by immunoSEQ multiplex PCR; TCRdb keeps only in-frame clonotypes and omits some of them. The sample lists a few hundred thousand clones, about four fifths occurring once. To note about this clone: The antigen remains undetermined.

The rearrangement links TRBV27 to TRBJ2-2; no reliable D call. The specimen sequenced was PBMCs. This receptor was obtained from a man in his thirties or forties in good health and CMV-seronegative. The chain's CDR3 is CASSPTSNTGELFF. CDR3 DNA sequence: TGTGCCAGCAGTCCCACATCGAACACCGGGGAGCTGTTTTTT.